The 30 T cell receptor beta chains presented below share a single source sample, sequenced in a study of blood T cell repertoires in COVID-19. Produced via immunoSEQ multiplex PCR; TCRdb's table is partial and in-frame only. The data contain around 260,000 clones, approximately 90% of them seen just once; the ten biggest clones take up around 1.1%. Material: PBMCs or T cells enriched from blood (not recorded which). All receptors derive from a woman aged 25 to 39 who had recovered from COVID-19.

This sequence joins TRBV6-6 and TRBJ2-7; D is perhaps TRBD1 (6 bases). This CDR3 is built from 12 residues. The germline V gene encodes CDR1 MNHNY and CDR2 SVGAGI (reference sequence). V gave up 9 bases and J gave up 3 bases, with 12 bases separating them. The CDR3 sequence is CASRDRIYEQYF. The CDR3 coding sequence is TGTGCCAGTCGAGACAGGATCTACGAGCAGTACTTC.

The chain combines TRBV7-6 with TRBJ2-7; TRBD2 matches 9 bases. Germline loops: CDR1 SGHVS, CDR2 FNYEAQ. The CDR3 length is 16 residues. V lost 5 bases and J lost 6; bases outside the gene matches: 14. The CDR3 here is CASSRILAGRSGEQYF. In DNA form, the CDR3 reads TGTGCCAGCAGCCGCATTCTAGCGGGAAGATCGGGCGAGCAGTACTTC.

This rearrangement joins TRBV5-1 to TRBJ2-2, with a possible D match to TRBD2 (5 bases). Deletions cut 2 bases from V and 0 bases from J, with 8 bases between. Germline lookup yields CDR1 SGHRS and CDR2 YFSETQ. The CDR3 has 15 residues. CDR3 in amino acids: CASSLDGTNTGELFF. As DNA, the CDR3 is TGCGCCAGCAGCTTAGACGGGACGAACACCGGGGAGCTGTTTTTT.

This clone has a single count. The rearrangement joins TRBV7-3 to TRBJ1-1; 10 bases align to TRBD1. J was trimmed by 3 bases and V by 5 bases; bases with no gene match: 3. This CDR3 contains 14 residues. Germline assignment: CDR1 SGHTA and CDR2 FQGTGA. The CDR3 coding sequence is TGTGCCAGCAGCCTTGGGACAGGGGACACTGAAGCTTTCTTT. Translating it yields CASSLGTGDTEAFF.

CDR3 sequence reads: CASSQVPGGSPLHF. For the CDR3, the DNA is TGTGCCAGCAGCCAAGTGCCAGGGGGTTCACCCCTCCACTTT. The chain combines TRBV3-1 (or the pseudogene TRBV3-2) with TRBJ1-6; 7 positions match TRBD1. This CDR3 spans 14 amino acids. The V gene's germline CDR1 is LGHDT and CDR2 YNNKEL (reference sequence). J was trimmed by 9 bases and V by 1 base; bases with no gene match: 3.

This clone turned up a few times. V usage is TRBV6-6 and J usage is TRBJ2-3; 9 nucleotides line up with TRBD2. The CDR3 sequence is 15 residues long. Germline V lookup: CDR1 MNHNY, CDR2 SVGAGI (reference sequence). V dropped 6 bases and J dropped 0; count of bases not matched to a gene: 4. Written as DNA, the CDR3 is TGTGCCAGCAGCCACAGCGGGGGGAGCACAGATACGCAGTATTTT. Amino acid sequence: CASSHSGGSTDTQYF.

The rearrangement uses TRBV6-5 and TRBJ1-6; TRBD1 aligns across 8 bases. The junction had 0 bases not matched to a gene; V was cut back by 0 bases and J by 5 bases. CDR1 MNHEY and CDR2 SVGAGI come from the germline V gene. The CDR3 extends over 15 amino acids. In DNA form, the CDR3 reads TGTGCCAGCAGTTACTCGGGACAGGATAATTCACCCCTCCACTTT. The encoded protein is CASSYSGQDNSPLHF.

The J gene is TRBJ2-2, the V gene TRBV28; a possible D gene is TRBD1 (5 bases). V shed 3 bases and J shed 7 bases, with 9 bases lying between them. The CDR3 spans 13 residues. The germline V gene has CDR1 MDHEN and CDR2 SYDVKM. In DNA form, the CDR3 reads TGTGCCAGCAGTTTTCTAGGGGACGGGGAGCTGTTTTTT. This translates into CASSFLGDGELFF.

V usage is TRBV6-1 and J usage is TRBJ1-1; 8 bases agree with TRBD1. V was pared by 4 bases and J by 3 bases, with 13 bases of the junction left unmatched. The germline V gene has CDR1 MNHNS and CDR2 SASEGT. The CDR3 loop spans 17 amino acids. The CDR3 spells CASSADRGGGWDTEAFF. In nucleotides, the CDR3 is TGTGCCAGCAGTGCCGACAGGGGAGGTGGATGGGACACTGAAGCTTTCTTT.

This chain uses TRBV4-2 with TRBJ2-7; D is unresolved. The V end lost 0 bases, the J end lost 3 bases, and 9 bases lay between the germline ends. The CDR3 sequence is 14 residues long. The germline gives CDR1 LGHNA, CDR2 YNFKEQ. The CDR3 bases are TGTGCCAGCAGCCAAGAAGACATAGACTACGAGCAGTACTTC. Translation gives CASSQEDIDYEQYF.

The sample holds one count of this clone. This chain links TRBV10-1 with TRBJ1-3, with TRBD1 as a possible D gene (6 bases). Per the germline V gene, CDR1 is WNHNN and CDR2 is SYGVQD (reference sequence). V lost 8 bases and J 4 bases, leaving 15 bases between the germline ends. The CDR3 has 14 amino acids. In nucleotides, the CDR3 is TGCGCCAGCGGGGAGACAGGCTTCGGAAACACCATATATTTT. The encoded protein is CASGETGFGNTIYF.

The chain uses TRBV6-2 or TRBV6-3 and TRBJ1-5; TRBD1 matches 8 bases. Unmatched junction bases numbered 10, after V lost 6 bases and J lost 0 bases. There are 17 residues in the CDR3. Germline lookup yields CDR1 MNHEY and CDR2 SVGEGT. The CDR3 sequence is CASSPGQGEISNQPQHF. DNA for the CDR3: TGTGCCAGCAGCCCTGGACAGGGAGAGATTAGCAATCAGCCCCAGCATTTT.

The rearrangement uses TRBV7-3 and TRBJ2-7; 11 bases match TRBD2. Germline trimming cut 1 base from V and 2 bases from J; bases unmatched to any gene: 10. CDR3 length: 18 residues. Germline CDR1 SGHTA, CDR2 FQGTGA. The CDR3 protein is CASSLKLAGERQTYEQYF. DNA of the CDR3: TGTGCCAGCAGCTTAAAACTAGCGGGAGAAAGACAGACCTACGAGCAGTACTTC.

The chain carries TRBV4-3 and TRBJ1-2, with D tentatively TRBD1 (6 bases). The CDR3 covers 13 residues. Trimming pared 1 base from V and 3 bases from J, leaving 6 bases between. Germline V CDR1 and CDR2: LGHNA, YSLEER. This CDR3 reads CASSQGTDYGYTF. The CDR3 DNA sequence: TGCGCCAGCAGCCAAGGGACAGACTATGGCTACACCTTC.

J is TRBJ1-2 and V is TRBV5-6, with D maybe TRBD1 (6 bases). Per germline, CDR1 SGHDT and CDR2 YYEEEE. V lost 3 bases, J lost 3 bases, and 12 bases lay in between. CDR3 length: 14 amino acids. The CDR3 DNA reads as TGTGCCAGCAGCTGGTCGGACAGATACTATGGCTACACCTTC. This codes for CASSWSDRYYGYTF.

This clone was observed once. The V gene is TRBV4-1, the J gene TRBJ2-2; tentatively, D is TRBD1 (6 bases). Germline V gene lookup returns CDR1 MGHRA and CDR2 YSYEKL. CDR3 size: 13 residues. Trimming cost V 11 bases and J 5 bases, with 15 bases left between them. The CDR3 loop reads CAGQGKGTGELFF. The DNA of the CDR3 is TGCGCCGGCCAGGGGAAGGGAACCGGGGAGCTGTTTTTT.

Here the CDR3 DNA reads TGTGCCAGCAGCTTAAGGAGGTCTGATACGCAGTATTTT. It is translated as CASSLRRSDTQYF. V and J are TRBV7-3 and TRBJ2-3; D perhaps matches TRBD2 (5 bases). Trimming took 1 base from V and 6 from J, leaving 8 bases between them. The length of the CDR3 is 13 residues. CDR1 is SGHTA and CDR2 is FQGTGA in the germline V gene.

The chain carries TRBV19 and TRBJ1-1; TRBD1 might be the D (6 bases). The CDR3 spans 13 residues. Germline values: CDR1 LNHDA, CDR2 SQIVND (reference sequence). Trimming removed 2 bases from V and 6 bases from J, with 10 bases in between. CDR3 sequence (DNA): TGTGCCAGTAGTATACAGGGGTACCCTGAAGCTTTCTTT. It specifies CASSIQGYPEAFF.

V gene TRBV7-3 combines with J gene TRBJ2-7; tentative D call: TRBD1 (5 bases). This CDR3 comprises 13 residues. The germline V gene encodes CDR1 SGHTA and CDR2 FQGTGA. Trimming pared 5 bases from V and 5 bases from J, leaving 13 bases between. In nucleotides, the CDR3 is TGTGCCAGCAGCGTATCCCAAGGGGACGAGCAGTACTTC. Translation: CASSVSQGDEQYF.

The chain is built from TRBV4-3 and TRBJ2-2; 14 positions agree with TRBD2. Losses at the gene ends were 0 bases for V and 5 bases for J; bases not matched to a gene: 11. Germline loops: CDR1 LGHNA, CDR2 YSLEER. The CDR3 totals 20 residues. CDR3 in amino acids: CASSQDTKLGLAGVTGELFF. CDR3 DNA sequence: TGCGCCAGCAGCCAAGATACTAAATTGGGACTAGCGGGAGTTACCGGGGAGCTGTTTTTT.

CDR3 in amino acids: CASSLGGSTEAFF. The CDR3, as DNA: TGTGCCAGCAGTTTAGGAGGCTCCACTGAAGCTTTCTTT. The rearrangement links TRBV28 to TRBJ1-1, with D unresolved. The CDR3 loop spans 13 amino acids. From germline, CDR1 is MDHEN and CDR2 SYDVKM. V dropped 2 bases and J dropped 4 bases, with 8 bases sitting between them.

CDR3: CASSSGSSYEQYF. The CDR3 nucleotides are TGTGCCAGCAGTTCAGGTAGCTCCTACGAGCAGTACTTC. The chain is built from TRBV11-1 and TRBJ2-7; no reliable D call. Germline CDR1 reads SGHAT; CDR2 reads FQDESV (reference sequence). The CDR3 totals 13 residues. The germline V and J ends were trimmed by 6 bases and 0 bases, with 9 bases remaining between them. Full variable domain (missing parts from reference TRBV11-1 and TRBJ2-7): EAEVAQSPRYKITEKSQAVAFWCDPISGHATLYWYRQILGQGPELLVQFQDESVVDDSQLPKDRFSAERLKGVDSTLKIQPAELGDSAMYLCASSSGSSYEQYFGPGTRLTVT.

V is TRBV6-2 or TRBV6-3 and J is TRBJ2-4, with a tentative D call TRBD2 (5 bases). Trimming shortened V by 4 bases and J by 9 bases, and 19 bases separated the two germline ends. The CDR3 runs to 15 residues. Germline loops: CDR1 MNHEY, CDR2 SVGEGT. In DNA, the CDR3 is TGTGCCAGCAGTTCCCGAACTAGGCAGCAAACCATTCAGTACTTC. Its translation: CASSSRTRQQTIQYF.

The chain links TRBV7-3 to TRBJ2-1; D possibly corresponds to TRBD2 (6 bases). This CDR3 has 16 residues. Trimming cost V 5 bases and J 0 bases, with 14 bases left between them. Germline V lookup: CDR1 SGHTA, CDR2 FQGTGA. The CDR3: CASSPGGMGSYNEQFF. As DNA, the CDR3 is TGTGCCAGCAGCCCTGGGGGGATGGGCTCCTACAATGAGCAGTTCTTC.

The chain carries TRBV6-1 and TRBJ2-5; 9 bases match TRBD1. This CDR3 region has 16 residues. The V gene end was trimmed by 1 base and the J gene end by 1 base; junction bases not matched to a gene: 4. Germline values: CDR1 MNHNS, CDR2 SASEGT. For the CDR3, the DNA is TGTGCCAGCAGTGAAGGAATGGGACAGGGCCAAGAGACCCAGTACTTC. This translates into CASSEGMGQGQETQYF.

V gene TRBV28 combines with J gene TRBJ1-5; no definite D call. V shed 7 bases and J shed 3 bases, with 22 bases lying between them. CDR1 MDHEN and CDR2 SYDVKM come from the germline V gene. This CDR3 spans 17 amino acids. The CDR3 nucleotides read TGTGCCAGCACCTACCGACCGGGGAAGGAGATCAATCAGCCCCAGCATTTT. Translated: CASTYRPGKEINQPQHF.

This chain connects TRBV29-1 to TRBJ2-7; TRBD1 agrees at 11 bases. Trimming took 7 bases from V and 4 from J; bases not matched to a gene: 9. CDR1 and CDR2 from the germline V gene are SQVTM and ANQGSEA. This CDR3 contains 14 residues. This chain's CDR3 is CSAGRDRGRYEQYF. The CDR3 region has the DNA TGCAGCGCCGGGAGGGACAGGGGGAGGTACGAGCAGTACTTC.

This clone was counted a single time. V usage is TRBV19 and J usage is TRBJ2-3; 7 nucleotides agree with TRBD2. The junction had 8 bases not matched to a gene; V was cut back by 6 bases and J by 5 bases. CDR1 and CDR2 (germline): LNHDA, SQIVND (reference sequence). This CDR3 is built from 14 residues. This CDR3 is CASSLLGGVDTQYF. For the CDR3, the DNA is TGTGCCAGTAGCCTTTTGGGGGGGGTAGATACGCAGTATTTT.

Here the CDR3 DNA reads TGTGCCAGCAGCGGGGACAGATTTGTAGAAAAACTGTTTTTT. This gives the protein CASSGDRFVEKLFF. The gene calls are TRBV5-6 and TRBJ1-4; 7 bases align to TRBD1. The CDR3 sequence is 14 residues long. The junction had 8 bases not matched to a gene; V was cut back by 4 bases and J by 8 bases. The germline CDR1 and CDR2 sequences are SGHDT and YYEEEE. Supplemented by reference TRBV5-6 and TRBJ1-4, the full variable domain reads DAGVTQSPTHLIKTRGQQVTLRCSPKSGHDTVSWYQQALGQGPQFIFQYYEEEERQRGNFPDRFSGHQFPNYSSELNVNALLLGDSALYLCASSGDRFVEKLFFGSGTQLSVL.

Only one count was recorded for this clone. The sample has other DNA sequences that encode this CDR3 too. The rearrangement joins TRBV3-1 (or the pseudogene TRBV3-2) to TRBJ2-1; D gene uncertain. The CDR3 sequence is 12 residues long. The V end lost 0 bases, the J end lost 6 bases, and 3 bases lay between the germline ends. In germline, CDR1 is LGHDT, CDR2 YNNKEL (reference sequence). Here the CDR3 reads CASSQDLNEQFF. The DNA for the CDR3 is TGTGCCAGCAGCCAAGATCTCAATGAGCAGTTCTTC.